One sample yielded the 19 T cell receptor beta chains listed below, sequenced in a study of beta chain features in type 1 diabetes. Findings and limits, study-wide: Type 1 diabetes patients showed a moderate but significant shortening of TCRB CDR3s in all four CD4+ subsets.

Reverse transcribing all isolated RNA meant expressed TCRB transcripts were sequenced. Using immunoSEQ multiplex PCR, the repertoire was profiled, and TCRdb retains in-frame clones only, with some absent. This sample has approximately 170,000 clones, with 6% to 9% found just once. These receptors have no identified antigens. The sequencing input was central memory CD4+ T cells from blood. The source of these receptors is a young man with type 1 diabetes.

The chain combines TRBV10-1 with TRBJ2-7, with TRBD2 matching 9 bases. Looked up from germline, CDR1 is WNHNN and CDR2 is SYGVQD (reference sequence). The CDR3 runs 17 residues. V lost 6 bases to trimming and J lost 0 bases; unmatched junction nucleotides: 12. The CDR3 region is CASSETRLAEGSYEQYF. In DNA, the CDR3 is TGCGCCAGCAGCGAAACCAGACTAGCGGAGGGCTCCTACGAGCAGTACTTC.

This chain uses TRBV5-1 with TRBJ2-7; 9 bases are a match to TRBD1. Losses at the gene ends were 2 bases for V and 1 base for J; bases not matched to a gene: 7. There are 16 residues in the CDR3. Looked up from germline, CDR1 is SGHRS and CDR2 is YFSETQ. The CDR3 bases are TGCGCCAGCAGCTTACAACCGGGACAGGGATCCTACGAGCAGTACTTC. Translated: CASSLQPGQGSYEQYF.

This chain uses TRBV6-6 with TRBJ2-5; D possibly corresponds to TRBD2 (5 bases). Germline V lookup: CDR1 MNHNY, CDR2 SVGAGI (reference sequence). This CDR3 contains 13 residues. Between the trimmed V and J ends, which lost 0 bases and 7 bases, there was a span of 9 bases. The CDR3 spells CASSYSEVGTQYF. The CDR3 nucleotides are TGTGCCAGCAGTTACTCGGAGGTGGGGACCCAGTACTTC.

This clone occurred a few times. This rearrangement joins TRBV7-2 to TRBJ2-3; 10 nucleotides match TRBD2. V lost 2 bases and J lost 5; bases outside the gene matches: 4. CDR3 length equals 15 residues. Germline CDR1 SGHTA, CDR2 FQGNSA. The CDR3 region has the DNA TGTGCCAGCAGCTTAATCGTAGCGGGGGGAGATACGCAGTATTTT. Amino acids: CASSLIVAGGDTQYF.

A few counts support this clone. The chain couples TRBV27 to TRBJ2-1; 9 positions agree with TRBD1. Losses at the gene ends were 1 base for V and 0 bases for J; bases not matched to a gene: 13. From germline, CDR1 is MNHEY and CDR2 SMNVEV (reference sequence). The CDR3 length is 20 residues. DNA of the CDR3: TGTGCCAGCAGTTTATATGGGGGACAGGGTGACACGAGCTCCTACAATGAGCAGTTCTTC. It translates to CASSLYGGQGDTSSYNEQFF.

The table lists this clone with a few counts. This sequence joins TRBV18 and TRBJ2-3; 9 nucleotides line up with TRBD1. From germline, CDR1 is KGHSH and CDR2 LQKENI. V trimming: 3 bases; J trimming: 6 bases; junction bases outside the gene matches: 10. CDR3 length: 16 residues. The CDR3 DNA follows: TGTGCCAGCTCACCCCGTGGACAGGGGATTTTGGATACGCAGTATTTT. Its translation is CASSPRGQGILDTQYF.

The chain employs TRBV20-1 and TRBJ2-7; no clear D gene. Trimming shortened V by 6 bases and J by 3 bases, and 9 bases separated the two germline ends. The CDR3 extends over 11 amino acids. Germline V gene sequence: CDR1 DFQATT, CDR2 SNEGSKA (reference sequence). The chain's CDR3 is CSAGRIYEQYF. The DNA of the CDR3 is TGCAGTGCGGGCAGGATCTACGAGCAGTACTTC.

This clone was counted between two and nine times. In nucleotides, the CDR3 is TGTGCCAGCTCACCAGCTCCGGGACAGGGACTGCCCTATGCCAAAAACATTCAGTACTTC. It encodes CASSPAPGQGLPYAKNIQYF. The chain uses TRBV18 and TRBJ2-4; 9 bases line up with TRBD1. Per germline, CDR1 KGHSH and CDR2 LQKENI. Trimming at V came to 2 bases and at J to 1 base, leaving 15 bases not matched to a gene. The CDR3 runs to 20 residues.

V usage is TRBV29-1 and J usage is TRBJ1-2; unclear D gene. Germline V CDR1 and CDR2: SQVTM, ANQGSEA. V was clipped by 1 base and J by 8 bases, with 11 bases between them. There are 12 residues in the CDR3. CDR3 loop: CSVEGSGLGYTF. CDR3 nucleotide sequence: TGCAGCGTTGAAGGCTCCGGGTTAGGCTACACCTTC.

This clone was counted only a few times. J is TRBJ2-3 and V is TRBV11-3; possible D gene TRBD1, 6 bases. The CDR3 contains 14 residues. The V gene lost 4 bases and the J gene lost 1 base, with 9 bases spanning the gap. CDR1 is SGHNT, CDR2 YENEEA, per germline. The CDR3 nucleotides are TGTGCCAGCAGCTCCCGACAGGGCACAGATACGCAGTATTTT. This sequence encodes CASSSRQGTDTQYF.

The rearrangement uses TRBV6-6 and TRBJ1-2; TRBD1 aligns across 7 bases. The length of the CDR3 is 11 residues. The V segment lost 4 bases and the J segment 14 bases; nucleotides outside the gene matches: 7. Germline CDR1 and CDR2: MNHNY and SVGAGI (reference sequence). The CDR3 region is CASSLGGQRTF. The CDR3 DNA reads TGTGCCAGCAGTTTAGGGGGACAGAGGACCTTC.

This clone was recorded a few times. This rearrangement joins TRBV18 to TRBJ2-7; D is undetermined. The V end was cut by 6 bases, the J end by 3 bases, with 12 bases between. Per germline, CDR1 KGHSH and CDR2 LQKENI. This CDR3 has 13 residues. The chain's CDR3 is CASSRGRNYEQYF. The CDR3 DNA is TGTGCCAGCTCTAGAGGCAGAAACTACGAGCAGTACTTC. Full variable domain (missing parts from reference TRBV18 and TRBJ2-7): NAGVMQNPRHLVRRRGQEARLRCSPMKGHSHVYWYRQLPEEGLKFMVYLQKENIIDESGMPKERFSAEFPKEGPSILRIQQVVRGDSAAYFCASSRGRNYEQYFGPGTRLTVT.

This clone was counted a few times. The chain carries TRBV30 and TRBJ2-3; 9 nucleotides align to TRBD2. Trimming cost V 3 bases and J 5 bases; bases outside gene matches: 6. This CDR3 spans 14 amino acids. The V gene's germline CDR1 is GTSNPN and CDR2 SVGIG (reference sequence). The DNA of the CDR3 is TGTGCCTGGAGAGGCGGGGGGGCCGGAGATACGCAGTATTTT. It is translated as CAWRGGGAGDTQYF.

This clone was counted only a few times. The CDR3 spells CATQREGVSGELFF. The CDR3 coding sequence is TGTGCTACCCAGCGGGAGGGGGTTTCCGGGGAGCTGTTTTTT. This chain links TRBV12-5 with TRBJ2-2, with 10 bases fitting TRBD2. Germline V CDR1 and CDR2: LGHNT, FRNRAP. J lost 6 bases, V lost 10 bases, and 8 bases had no gene match. CDR3 size: 14 residues.

The chain is built from TRBV7-9 and TRBJ1-1; the D gene is possibly TRBD1 (6 bases). The CDR3 runs 14 residues. Deletions cut 5 bases from V and 0 bases from J, with 10 bases between. Germline CDR1 SEHNR, CDR2 FQNEAQ (reference sequence). CDR3 loop: CASSPQGMNTEAFF. Here the CDR3 DNA reads TGTGCCAGCAGCCCTCAGGGGATGAACACTGAAGCTTTCTTT.

The genes are TRBV7-2 and TRBJ1-5; tentatively, D is TRBD1 (5 bases). Trimming cost V 3 bases and J 3 bases, with 12 bases left between them. Germline V lookup: CDR1 SGHTA, CDR2 FQGNSA. This CDR3 spans 15 amino acids. CDR3 nucleotides: TGTGCCAGCAGCTTCGCGGGGGGGTACAATCAGCCCCAGCATTTT. Protein sequence: CASSFAGGYNQPQHF.

The chain is built from TRBV4-3 and TRBJ2-7; 11 nucleotides agree with TRBD1. Losses at the gene ends were 4 bases for V and 4 bases for J; bases not matched to a gene: 3. The CDR3 extends over 14 amino acids. Germline values: CDR1 LGHNA, CDR2 YSLEER. CDR3 coding DNA: TGCGCCAGCAGCCTCCGGGACAGGGGGTACGAGCAGTACTTC. It codes for CASSLRDRGYEQYF.

This clone occurred a few times. The chain links TRBV28 to TRBJ2-7, with 10 positions matching TRBD1. This CDR3 comprises 15 residues. Germline loops: CDR1 MDHEN, CDR2 SYDVKM. J gave up 5 bases and V 3 bases, and 7 bases lay outside the gene matches. CDR3 sequence reads: CASSLYGTGVHEQYF. The CDR3, as DNA: TGTGCCAGCAGTTTGTATGGGACAGGGGTCCACGAGCAGTACTTC.

V is TRBV5-1 and J is TRBJ2-3; 8 bases line up with TRBD1. CDR1 and CDR2 (germline): SGHRS, YFSETQ. V lost 0 bases and J lost 1; bases outside the gene matches: 1. CDR3 length: 15 amino acids. The CDR3, as DNA: TGCGCCAGCAGCTTGGAGGACAGGGGCACAGATACGCAGTATTTT. This codes for CASSLEDRGTDTQYF.